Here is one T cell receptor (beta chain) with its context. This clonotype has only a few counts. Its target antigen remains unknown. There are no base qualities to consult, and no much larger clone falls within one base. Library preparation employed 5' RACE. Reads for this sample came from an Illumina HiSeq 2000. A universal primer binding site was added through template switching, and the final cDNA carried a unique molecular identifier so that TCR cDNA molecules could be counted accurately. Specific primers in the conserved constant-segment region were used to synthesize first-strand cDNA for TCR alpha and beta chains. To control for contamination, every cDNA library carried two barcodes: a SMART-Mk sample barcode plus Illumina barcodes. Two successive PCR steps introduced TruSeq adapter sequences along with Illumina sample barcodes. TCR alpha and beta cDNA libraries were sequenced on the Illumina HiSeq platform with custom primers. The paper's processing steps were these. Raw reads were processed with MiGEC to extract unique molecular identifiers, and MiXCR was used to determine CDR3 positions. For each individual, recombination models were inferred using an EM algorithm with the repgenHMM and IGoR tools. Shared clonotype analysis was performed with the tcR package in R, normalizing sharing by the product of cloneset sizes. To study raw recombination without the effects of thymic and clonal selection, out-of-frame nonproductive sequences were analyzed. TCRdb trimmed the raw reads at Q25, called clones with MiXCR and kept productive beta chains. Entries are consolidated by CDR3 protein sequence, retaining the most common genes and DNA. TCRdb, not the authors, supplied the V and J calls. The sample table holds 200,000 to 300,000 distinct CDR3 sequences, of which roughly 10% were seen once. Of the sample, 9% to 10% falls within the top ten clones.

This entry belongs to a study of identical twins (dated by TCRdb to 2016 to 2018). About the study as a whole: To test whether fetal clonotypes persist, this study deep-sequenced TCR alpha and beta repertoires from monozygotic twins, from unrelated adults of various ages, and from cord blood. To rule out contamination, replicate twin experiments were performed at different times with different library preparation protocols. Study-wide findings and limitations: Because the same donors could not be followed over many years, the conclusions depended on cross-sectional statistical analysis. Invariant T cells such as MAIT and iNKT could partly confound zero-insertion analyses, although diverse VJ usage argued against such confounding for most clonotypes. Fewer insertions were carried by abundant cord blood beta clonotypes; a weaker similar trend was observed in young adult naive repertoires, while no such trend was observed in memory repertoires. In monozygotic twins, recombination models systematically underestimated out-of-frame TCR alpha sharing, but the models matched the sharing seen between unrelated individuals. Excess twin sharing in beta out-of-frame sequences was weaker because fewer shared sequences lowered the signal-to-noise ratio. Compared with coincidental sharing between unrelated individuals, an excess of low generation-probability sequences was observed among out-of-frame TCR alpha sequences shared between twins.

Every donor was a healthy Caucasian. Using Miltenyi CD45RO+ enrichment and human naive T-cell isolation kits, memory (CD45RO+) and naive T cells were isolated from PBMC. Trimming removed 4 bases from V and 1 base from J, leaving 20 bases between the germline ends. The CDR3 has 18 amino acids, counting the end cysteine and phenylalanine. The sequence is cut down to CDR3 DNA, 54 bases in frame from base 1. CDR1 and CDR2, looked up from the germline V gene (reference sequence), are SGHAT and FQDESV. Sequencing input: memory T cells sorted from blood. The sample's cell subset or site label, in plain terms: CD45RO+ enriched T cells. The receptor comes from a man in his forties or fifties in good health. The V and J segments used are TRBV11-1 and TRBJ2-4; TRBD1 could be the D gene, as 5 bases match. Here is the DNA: TGTGCCAGCAGCTCGACTTCTTGGGGCGATTGGGCCAAAAACATTCAGTACTTC. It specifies CASSSTSWGDWAKNIQYF.